The following is a TCR beta chain sequence with its context. V shed 4 bases, J shed 3 bases, and the junction held 10 bases outside the gene matches. Germline CDR1 reads SGHRS; CDR2 reads YFSETQ. The CDR3 spans 17 residues. This sample stems from a study of blood T cells in healthy people across ages. Together with a sample-barcoded 5' primer, a J-beta primer mix was included in a second PCR lasting about 6 to 11 cycles. TCRdb re-called the 5' RACE reads with MiXCR, one entry per CDR3 protein. The sample lists about 670,000 distinct CDR3 sequences; over 40% were seen once. The sample comprised blood. This clonotype originated in an elderly woman in good health. The rearrangement uses TRBV5-1 and TRBJ2-1; 10 bases fit TRBD2. In DNA, the CDR3 is TGCGCCAGCAGCGACAACCCTAGCGGGGGAATCTACAATGAGCAGTTCTTC. It codes for CASSDNPSGGIYNEQFF.